The TCR beta chain under discussion was sequenced for a study of PD-L1 blockade in urothelial cancer. Some clones are missing from TCRdb's copy, which holds only in-frame ones; the method was immunoSEQ multiplex PCR. Seen here are tens of thousands of clones, roughly 80% observed once, and the top ten hold around 5.7%. V was clipped by 1 base and J by 2 bases; unmatched bases: 2. The CDR3 spans 16 residues. Germline CDR1 LGHNA, CDR2 YNFKEQ. Time point: pretreatment peripheral blood. The J gene is TRBJ2-2, the V gene TRBV4-2; 9 positions agree with TRBD2. The source of this sequence is a man aged 70-80 years with urothelial cancer. Sample: PBMCs, taken around atezolizumab (anti-PD-L1) treatment. The CDR3 region has the DNA TGTGCCAGCAGCCAAGCTAGCGGGGATAACACCGGGGAGCTGTTTTTT. Amino acid sequence: CASSQASGDNTGELFF.